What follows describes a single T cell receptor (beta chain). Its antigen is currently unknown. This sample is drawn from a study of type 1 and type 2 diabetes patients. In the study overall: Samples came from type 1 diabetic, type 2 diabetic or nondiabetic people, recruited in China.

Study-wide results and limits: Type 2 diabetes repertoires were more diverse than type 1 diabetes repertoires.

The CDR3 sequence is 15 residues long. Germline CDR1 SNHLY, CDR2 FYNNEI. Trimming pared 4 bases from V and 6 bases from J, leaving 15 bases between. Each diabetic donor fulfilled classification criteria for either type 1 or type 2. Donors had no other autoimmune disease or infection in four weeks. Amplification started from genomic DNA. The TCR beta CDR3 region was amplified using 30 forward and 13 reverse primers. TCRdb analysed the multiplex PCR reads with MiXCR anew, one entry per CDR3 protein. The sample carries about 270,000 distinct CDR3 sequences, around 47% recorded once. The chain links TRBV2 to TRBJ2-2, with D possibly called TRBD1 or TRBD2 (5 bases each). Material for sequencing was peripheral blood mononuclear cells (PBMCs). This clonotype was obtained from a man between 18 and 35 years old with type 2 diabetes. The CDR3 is CASSGGTRRAGELFF. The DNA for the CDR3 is TGTGCCAGCAGTGGGGGGACCCGAAGGGCCGGGGAGCTGTTTTTT.